This TCR beta chain was captured by sequencing in a study of shared T cell receptors in the human thymus. The table came from immunoSEQ multiplex PCR; TCRdb's copy has only in-frame clones and leaves some out. The sample contains hundreds of thousands of clones, around 87% of which appear only once. There are 14 residues in the CDR3. CDR1 is SGHTA, CDR2 FQGTGA, per germline. Germline trimming cut 2 bases from V and 2 bases from J; bases unmatched to any gene: 2. The same specimen was also included in a second study, on human thymus T cells. From that report: Within thymic and blood repertoires, V and J gene usage appeared to be biased.

The TCR originated in a boy under three years old with a congenital heart defect. The sample taken for sequencing was thymocytes. The V and J genes are TRBV7-3 and TRBJ2-7; 8 bases are shared with TRBD1. This chain's CDR3 is CASSLSGQAYEQYF. Here the CDR3 DNA reads TGTGCCAGCAGCTTATCGGGACAGGCCTACGAGCAGTACTTC.